This entry features one T cell receptor beta chain sequence. Under the authors' procedure: How many nucleated cells were present was estimated from reference gene primer amplification. The assay was immunoSEQ multiplex PCR, and TCRdb's table has in-frame clones only and misses some. That table supplies the V and J calls and clone size; D and trimming were determined from the DNA. The table has about 59,000 clones, 70% to 85% seen once. The sample is drawn from a study of blood T cell repertoires in COVID-19. Across the study: COVID-19 samples collected from the United States, Italy and Spain covered acute and convalescent phases. The analysed material was cDNA or gDNA that came from T cells, B-cell-depleted T cells, or PBMCs.

This CDR3 spans 15 amino acids. V lost 1 base and J lost 3, with 10 bases in between. Per the germline V gene, CDR1 is SGHAT and CDR2 is FQNNGV. V and J are TRBV11-2 and TRBJ1-5; TRBD1 is a possible D gene (5 bases). Sequencing was performed on peripheral blood. This receptor was identified in a human donor in a cohort sampled during active COVID-19. This CDR3 is CASSLAGGNNQPQHF. The CDR3 DNA sequence: TGTGCCAGCAGCTTAGCCGGGGGGAACAATCAGCCCCAGCATTTT.